These 17 T cell receptor beta chains were sequenced from one sample in a study of beta chain features in type 1 diabetes. The entirety of the isolated RNA underwent reverse transcription, so expressed TCRB transcripts were sequenced. Using immunoSEQ multiplex PCR, the repertoire was profiled, and TCRdb retains in-frame clones only, with some absent. This sample has 250,000 to 350,000 clones, with 14% found just once. Sequencing was carried out using central memory CD4+ T cells from blood. The source of these receptors is a man aged 30-40 years in good health.

This clone has more than one count but fewer than ten. The V and J genes are TRBV7-2 and TRBJ2-3, with 8 nucleotides matching TRBD1. CDR1 and CDR2 from the germline V gene are SGHTA and FQGNSA. The CDR3 runs to 16 residues. V was clipped by 5 bases and J by 5 bases; unmatched bases: 12. The CDR3 region is CASSRNAGGAGDTQYF. CDR3 sequence (DNA): TGTGCCAGCAGCCGCAACGCAGGGGGCGCGGGAGATACGCAGTATTTT.

The rearrangement joins TRBV27 to TRBJ1-1; D is unresolved. The CDR3 totals 13 residues. Trimming left V 1 base short and J 1 base short, with 4 bases between. From germline, CDR1 is MNHEY and CDR2 SMNVEV (reference sequence). CDR3: CASSLWGNTEAFF. CDR3 coding DNA: TGTGCCAGCAGTTTATGGGGGAACACTGAAGCTTTCTTT.

The V gene is TRBV11-2, the J gene TRBJ2-2; D is unresolved. Trimming removed 5 bases from V and 4 bases from J, with 20 bases in between. There are 17 residues in the CDR3. CDR1 and CDR2 from the germline V gene are SGHAT and FQNNGV. The CDR3 sequence is CASSGRLDRRSTGELFF. As DNA, the CDR3 is TGTGCCAGCAGCGGCCGTTTGGACCGCCGGAGCACCGGGGAGCTGTTTTTT.

The chain has TRBV18 and TRBJ2-3, with D possibly being TRBD2 (5 bases). In germline, CDR1 is KGHSH, CDR2 LQKENI. This CDR3 has 18 residues. The V end was cut by 8 bases, the J end by 2 bases, with 26 bases between. The CDR3 loop is CASSVGLRYGDNTDTQYF. The DNA of the CDR3 is TGTGCCAGCAGCGTAGGTCTCCGCTACGGGGATAACACAGATACGCAGTATTTT.

V is TRBV15 and J is TRBJ1-6, with 7 bases fitting TRBD1. CDR1 and CDR2 from the germline V gene are LNHNV and YYDKDF (reference sequence). CDR3 size: 15 residues. The J segment lost 7 bases and the V segment lost 5 bases, leaving 8 bases of the junction unmatched. The CDR3 region has the DNA TGTGCCACCAGCGGTCGACAGGGTTTAAATTCACCCCTCCACTTT. This gives the protein CATSGRQGLNSPLHF.

This rearrangement joins TRBV21-1 to TRBJ2-7; the table names TRBD2, a call not compared with the DNA. TRBV21-1 is recorded as a pseudogene. The length of the CDR3 is 15 residues. The CDR3 nucleotides are TGTGCCCTCATCGCGGACAACCAGTTTTCGCGGGGGCAGTACGTC. It specifies CALIADNQFSRGQYV.

This clone was seen a handful of times. This chain links TRBV7-2 with TRBJ2-7; a possible D gene is TRBD1 (5 bases). The CDR3 covers 13 residues. The germline CDR1 and CDR2 sequences are SGHTA and FQGNSA. With 4 bases removed from V and 4 bases from J, the gap between germline ends came to 11 bases. CDR3 DNA: TGTGCCAGCAGCTCGATGCAGGGATACGAGCAGTACTTC. This sequence encodes CASSSMQGYEQYF.

The chain recombines TRBV30 with TRBJ1-6, with a possible D match to TRBD1 (5 bases). The germline CDR1 and CDR2 sequences are GTSNPN and SVGIG (reference sequence). CDR3 length equals 15 residues. Deletions cut 5 bases from V and 7 bases from J, with 18 bases between. The CDR3 loop is CAWAPWGTSNSPLHF. For the CDR3, the DNA is TGTGCCTGGGCCCCGTGGGGGACGTCCAATTCACCCCTCCACTTT.

The table lists this clone with a few counts. This sequence joins TRBV10-3 and TRBJ1-5; perhaps TRBD1 as D (6 bases). Germline V gene lookup returns CDR1 ENHRY and CDR2 SYGVKD. The CDR3 is 14 amino acids. V was shortened by 6 bases and J by 4 bases, with 13 bases between the two germline ends. CDR3 nucleotides: TGTGCCATCAGCACACAGGGTTCTAATCAGCCCCAGCATTTT. Amino acid sequence: CAISTQGSNQPQHF.

The chain has TRBV27 and TRBJ1-4; 7 bases align to TRBD1. This CDR3 comprises 15 residues. In germline, CDR1 is MNHEY, CDR2 SMNVEV (reference sequence). The V segment lost 6 bases and the J segment 5 bases; nucleotides outside the gene matches: 9. Written as DNA, the CDR3 is TGTGCCAGCAGGCCAGGGGGTCTCCTAAATGAAAAACTGTTTTTT. Translating it yields CASRPGGLLNEKLFF.

This clone was seen more than once but under ten times. The chain uses TRBV6-1 and TRBJ1-2; perhaps TRBD1 as D (6 bases). V was cut by 6 bases and J by 2 bases, with 10 bases left in between. CDR3 size: 13 residues. The germline gives CDR1 MNHNS, CDR2 SASEGT. The CDR3 sequence is CASSYRDNYGYTF. The CDR3 DNA reads TGTGCCAGCAGCTACAGGGACAACTATGGCTACACCTTC.

The genes are TRBV7-3 and TRBJ2-1; D is undetermined. CDR3 length: 11 residues. The V and J ends lost 5 bases and 10 bases respectively, with 9 bases between them. Germline CDR1 and CDR2: SGHTA and FQGTGA. The DNA for the CDR3 is TGTGCCAGCAGCCCCGAAGGGGAGCAGTTCTTC. Its protein product is CASSPEGEQFF.

This chain uses TRBV5-1 with TRBJ1-4, with TRBD1 as a possible D gene (6 bases). The CDR3 runs 13 residues. The ends were cut back, 5 bases at V and 4 bases at J, with 9 bases in the middle. Germline assignment: CDR1 SGHRS and CDR2 YFSETQ. The CDR3, as DNA: TGCGCCAGCAGTCAGGGGAATAATGAAAAACTGTTTTTT. This codes for CASSQGNNEKLFF. Filled out from reference TRBV5-1 and TRBJ1-4, the complete variable domain reads KAGVTQTPRYLIKTRGQQVTLSCSPISGHRSVSWYQQTPGQGLQFLFEYFSETQRNKGNFPGRFSGRQFSNSRSEMNVSTLELGDSALYLCASSQGNNEKLFFGSGTQLSVL.

This clone was recorded only once. The chain has TRBV19 and TRBJ2-2; 11 bases match TRBD1. Trimming removed 9 bases from V and 5 bases from J; junction bases left unmatched: 5. The V gene's germline CDR1 is LNHDA and CDR2 SQIVND (reference sequence). The CDR3 consists of 14 residues. CDR3 bases: TGTGCCAGCACGGACAGGGGGCTGACCGGGGAGCTGTTTTTT. Translation: CASTDRGLTGELFF.

This clone was detected a few times. This chain joins TRBV19 and TRBJ2-6; 9 bases agree with TRBD1. The germline CDR1 and CDR2 sequences are LNHDA and SQIVND (reference sequence). The CDR3 runs 16 residues. Trimming cost V 2 bases and J 12 bases; bases outside gene matches: 11. Here the CDR3 DNA reads TGTGCCAGTAGTATAAGGACAGGGGCCACTGGTGGCGTCCTGACTTTC. Amino acid sequence: CASSIRTGATGGVLTF.

In this sample, this clone turned up a few times. The J gene is TRBJ2-3, the V gene TRBV5-4, with TRBD2 matching over 7 bases. CDR3 length equals 19 residues. Germline CDR1 and CDR2: SGHNT and YYREEE (reference sequence). Trimming cost V 2 bases and J 0 bases; bases outside gene matches: 15. DNA of the CDR3: TGTGCCAGCAGCTTAGTGATGTCGGCTAGCGGTGCTAGCACAGATACGCAGTATTTT. This gives the protein CASSLVMSASGASTDTQYF.

The chain combines TRBV5-1 with TRBJ2-7; D might be TRBD2 (6 bases). This CDR3 contains 13 residues. Germline CDR1 SGHRS, CDR2 YFSETQ. V shed 4 bases and J shed 3 bases, with 11 bases lying between them. In DNA form, the CDR3 reads TGCGCCAGCAGCATGGGACTTAACTACGAGCAGTACGTC. This gives the protein CASSMGLNYEQYV.